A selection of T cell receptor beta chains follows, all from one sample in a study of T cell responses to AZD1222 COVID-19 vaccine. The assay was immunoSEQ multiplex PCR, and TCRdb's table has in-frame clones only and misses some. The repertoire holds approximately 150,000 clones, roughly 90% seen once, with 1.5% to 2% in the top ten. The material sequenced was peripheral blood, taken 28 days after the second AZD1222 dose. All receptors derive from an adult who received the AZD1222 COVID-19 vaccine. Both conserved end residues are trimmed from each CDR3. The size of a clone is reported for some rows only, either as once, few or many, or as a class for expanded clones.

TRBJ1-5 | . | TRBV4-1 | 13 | ASSPVGQGDQPQH
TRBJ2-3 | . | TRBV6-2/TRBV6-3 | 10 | ASSPLSDTQY
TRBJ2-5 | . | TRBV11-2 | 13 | ASSPPGQGGETQY
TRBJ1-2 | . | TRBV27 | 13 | ASSATGDSNYGYT
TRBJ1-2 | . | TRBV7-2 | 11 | ASSLASLYGYT
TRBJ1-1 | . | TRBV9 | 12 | ASSVGGTNTEAF
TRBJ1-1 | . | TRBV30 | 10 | AWRQGATEAF
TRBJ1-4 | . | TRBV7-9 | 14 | ASSNPTLRTAEKLF
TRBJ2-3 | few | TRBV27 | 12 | ASRQGVGADTQY
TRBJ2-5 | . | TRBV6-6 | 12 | ASSSTSRSETQY
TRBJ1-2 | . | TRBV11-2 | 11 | ASRPTGGFGYT
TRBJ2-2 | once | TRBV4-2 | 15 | ASSPPGTGPNTGELF
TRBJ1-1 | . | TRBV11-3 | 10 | ASSSSGTGAF
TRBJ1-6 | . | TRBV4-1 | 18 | ASSQDGPDRGAAPNSPLH
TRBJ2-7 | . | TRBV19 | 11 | ASSRGLAGEQY
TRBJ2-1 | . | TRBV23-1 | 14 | ASSQSGQGYYNEQF
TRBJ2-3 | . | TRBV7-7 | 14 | ASSLGSGIGTDTQY
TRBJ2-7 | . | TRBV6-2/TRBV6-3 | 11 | ASSTGQTYEQY
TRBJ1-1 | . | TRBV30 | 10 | AWSWGNTEAF
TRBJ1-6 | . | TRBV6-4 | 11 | ASSDSRGSPLH
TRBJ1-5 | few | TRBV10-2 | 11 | ASSESNEQPQH
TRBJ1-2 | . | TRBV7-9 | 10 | ASSLARVGYT
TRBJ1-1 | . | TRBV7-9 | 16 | ASSLNLAYDLVPTEAF
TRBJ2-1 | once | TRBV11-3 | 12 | ASSLDEGSNEQF
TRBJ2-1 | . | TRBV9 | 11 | ASSGSGVFKQF
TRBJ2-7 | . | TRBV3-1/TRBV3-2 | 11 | ASSQRGSYEQY
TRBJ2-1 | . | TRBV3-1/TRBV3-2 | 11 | ASSPPLAVEQF
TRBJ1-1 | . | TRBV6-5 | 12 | ASSYGQMNTEAF
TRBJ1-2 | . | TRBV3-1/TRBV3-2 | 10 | ASGGTNYGYT
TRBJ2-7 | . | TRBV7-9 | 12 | ASSLTGTPYEQY
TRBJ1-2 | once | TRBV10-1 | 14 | ASCNSRPPVNYGYT
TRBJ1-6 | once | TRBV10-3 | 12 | AIRGESLNSPLH
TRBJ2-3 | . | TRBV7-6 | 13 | ASSRLAGGPDTQY
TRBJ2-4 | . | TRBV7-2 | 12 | ASSLALSGNIQY
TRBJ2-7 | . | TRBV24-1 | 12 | ATSDSGRSHEQY
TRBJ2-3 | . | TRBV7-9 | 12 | ASSLSGLLDTQY
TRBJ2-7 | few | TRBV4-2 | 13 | ASSQAGQGVYEQY
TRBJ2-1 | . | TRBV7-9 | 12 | ASSTRAYYNEQF
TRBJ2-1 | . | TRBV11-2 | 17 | ASSLGSIREKQSYNEQF
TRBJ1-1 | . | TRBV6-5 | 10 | ASPLTPSEAF
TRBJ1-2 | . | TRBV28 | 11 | ASSVLRNYGYT
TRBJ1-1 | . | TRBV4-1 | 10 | ASSQPTRKAF
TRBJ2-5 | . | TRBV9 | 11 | ASAAWEGETQY
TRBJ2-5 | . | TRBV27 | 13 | ASSASGQRQETQY
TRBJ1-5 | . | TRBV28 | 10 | AASTLPEPQH
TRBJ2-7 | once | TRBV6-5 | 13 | ASSPTGGPHYEQY
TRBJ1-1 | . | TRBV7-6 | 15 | ASSSLQVIKGDTEAF
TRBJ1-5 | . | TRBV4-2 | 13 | ASSPDGNSNQPQH
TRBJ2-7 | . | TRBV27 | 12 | ASSLAQGGYEQY
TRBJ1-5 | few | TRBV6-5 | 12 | ASKSQGSNQPQH
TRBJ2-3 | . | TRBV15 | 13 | ATSRATGGTDTQY
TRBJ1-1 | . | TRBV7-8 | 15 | ASSPRDWTGLNTEAF
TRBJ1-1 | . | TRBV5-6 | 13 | ASTLRGRAVTEAF